These 14 T cell receptor beta chains originate from one sample sequenced in a study of cytomegalovirus exposure and HLA in healthy donors. Both 60 Vbeta primers and 13 Jbeta primers went into the PCR. Clones were read by immunoSEQ multiplex PCR, and TCRdb kept only the in-frame ones, dropping some. This sample has around 160,000 clones, with about two thirds found just once. Sequenced: PBMCs. These receptors were taken from a woman aged 18-30 years in good health and CMV-seropositive.

The rearrangement joins TRBV12-5 to TRBJ1-2, with 7 bases that match TRBD1. Trimming at V came to 7 bases and at J to 6 bases, leaving 14 bases not matched to a gene. The CDR3 spans 15 residues. CDR1 and CDR2 from the germline V gene are LGHNT and FRNRAP. CDR3 sequence (DNA): TGTGCTAGTGCCTCCTCGACAGGGACTCTTCATGGCTACACCTTC. This encodes CASASSTGTLHGYTF. Complete variable domain (other parts from reference TRBV12-5 and TRBJ1-2): DARVTQTPRHKVTEMGQEVTMRCQPILGHNTVFWYRQTMMQGLELLAYFRNRAPLDDSGMPKDRFSAEMPDATLATLKIQPSEPRDSAVYFCASASSTGTLHGYTFGSGTRLTVV.

The V and J genes are TRBV7-2 and TRBJ1-1; 8 bases map to TRBD1. Trimming removed 3 bases from V and 3 bases from J; junction bases left unmatched: 9. The V gene's germline CDR1 is SGHTA and CDR2 FQGNSA. This CDR3 is built from 16 residues. The DNA for the CDR3 is TGTGCCAGCAGCTTGGGACAGGCGGAAGGGGACACTGAAGCTTTCTTT. It codes for CASSLGQAEGDTEAFF.

V is TRBV13 and J is TRBJ2-5; weak D call: TRBD1 (7 bases). The CDR3 consists of 14 residues. Trimming removed 5 bases from V and 2 bases from J, with 12 bases in between. The V gene's germline CDR1 is PRHDT and CDR2 FYEKMQ (reference sequence). The CDR3 nucleotides are TGTGCCAGCAGCCGGGGGACAGCACAAGAGACCCAGTACTTC. Translation gives CASSRGTAQETQYF.

This clone was recorded a few times. The rearrangement links TRBV5-1 to TRBJ2-2; D ambiguous. Per the germline V gene, CDR1 is SGHRS and CDR2 is YFSETQ. Trimming removed 0 bases at V and 4 bases at J, with 4 bases between. This CDR3 spans 13 amino acids. DNA for the CDR3: TGCGCCAGCAGCTTGGAGCCCACCGGGGAGCTGTTTTTT. Its protein product is CASSLEPTGELFF.

The V and J genes are TRBV13 and TRBJ2-5; tentatively, D is TRBD2 (5 bases). The CDR3 contains 12 residues. With 4 bases removed from V and 3 bases from J, the gap between germline ends came to 6 bases. Germline lookup yields CDR1 PRHDT and CDR2 FYEKMQ (reference sequence). Here the CDR3 reads CASSSTKETQYF. In DNA form, the CDR3 reads TGTGCCAGCAGCTCGACTAAAGAGACCCAGTACTTC.

This rearrangement joins TRBV4-2 to TRBJ1-1; the D gene is possibly TRBD1 (5 bases). The germline V gene encodes CDR1 LGHNA and CDR2 YNFKEQ. V was cut by 4 bases and J by 5 bases, with 17 bases left in between. The CDR3 covers 15 residues. The CDR3 bases are TGTGCCAGCAGCCCAGCGGGGCAGGGAAGGACTGAAGCTTTCTTT. Encoded protein: CASSPAGQGRTEAFF.

The DNA of the CDR3 is TGCGCCAGCAATAACAGGGGCGATGACTATGGCTACACCTTC. Encoded protein: CASNNRGDDYGYTF. This chain links TRBV10-2 with TRBJ1-2, with 7 bases matching TRBD1. CDR1 and CDR2 (germline): WSHSY, SAAADI. The CDR3 is 14 amino acids. The V segment lost 7 bases and the J segment 3 bases; nucleotides outside the gene matches: 8.

CDR3 region: CASSLGTEGQPQHF. The CDR3 nucleotides are TGTGCCAGCAGCTTAGGGACGGAGGGGCAGCCCCAGCATTTT. V usage is TRBV7-9 and J usage is TRBJ1-5, with D perhaps TRBD1 (5 bases). The germline V gene encodes CDR1 SEHNR and CDR2 FQNEAQ (reference sequence). This CDR3 is 14 amino acids long. Trimming took off 1 base at V and 7 bases at J, with 11 bases between the two ends.

The V and J genes are TRBV5-1 and TRBJ1-3; TRBD1 agrees at 8 bases. This CDR3 comprises 16 residues. The V segment lost 2 bases and the J segment 0 bases; nucleotides outside the gene matches: 4. Germline CDR1 and CDR2: SGHRS and YFSETQ. The CDR3 is CASSFRTGLSGNTIYF. In nucleotides, the CDR3 is TGCGCCAGCAGCTTCCGGACAGGGCTCTCTGGAAACACCATATATTTT.

This clone is medium-sized. At one end the junction does not follow the germline gene, possibly because of a read error. Other DNA sequences of this sample code for an identical CDR3. The rearrangement joins TRBV27 to TRBJ1-5; D is perhaps TRBD1 (6 bases). Germline V CDR1 and CDR2: MNHEY, SMNVEV (reference sequence). This CDR3 is built from 15 residues. In nucleotides, the CDR3 is TGTGCCAGCAGTCCGGACAGCTATAGCCATCAGCCCCAGCATTTT. As protein: CASSPDSYSHQPQHF.

This clone has a handful of counts. The chain combines TRBV6-4 with TRBJ2-4, with TRBD1 as a possible D gene (6 bases). This CDR3 spans 15 amino acids. From germline, CDR1 is MRHNA and CDR2 SNTAGT. V lost 7 bases, J lost 6 bases, and 19 bases lay in between. The CDR3 region is CASIEKTGLRNIQYF. The CDR3 DNA reads TGTGCCAGCATAGAAAAGACAGGCTTGCGAAACATTCAGTACTTC.

The sample holds one count of this clone. The CDR3 spells CASSSTSGFNEKLFF. In DNA, the CDR3 is TGTGCCAGCAGTTCCACCTCAGGGTTCAATGAAAAACTGTTTTTT. This chain uses TRBV28 with TRBJ1-4; perhaps TRBD1 as D (5 bases). The ends were cut back, 4 bases at V and 5 bases at J, with 14 bases in the middle. CDR3 length: 15 residues. Germline values: CDR1 MDHEN, CDR2 SYDVKM.

The rearrangement uses TRBV4-1 and TRBJ1-5, with 7 bases identical to TRBD1. Germline CDR1 is MGHRA and CDR2 is YSYEKL. V gave up 3 bases and J gave up 2 bases; unmatched junction bases: 10. CDR3 length: 17 amino acids. The CDR3 bases are TGCGCCAGCAGCCAGGCTAGGGACAGTAGGGGCAATCAGCCCCAGCATTTT. Protein product: CASSQARDSRGNQPQHF.

This clone turned up a few times. The chain joins TRBV7-8 to TRBJ1-1; a possible D gene is TRBD1 (5 bases). The CDR3 totals 13 residues. The germline V gene encodes CDR1 SGHVS and CDR2 FQNEAQ. V shed 3 bases and J shed 5 bases, with 10 bases lying between them. The CDR3 sequence is CASSFTGATEAFF. For the CDR3, the DNA is TGTGCCAGCAGCTTTACAGGAGCAACTGAAGCTTTCTTT.